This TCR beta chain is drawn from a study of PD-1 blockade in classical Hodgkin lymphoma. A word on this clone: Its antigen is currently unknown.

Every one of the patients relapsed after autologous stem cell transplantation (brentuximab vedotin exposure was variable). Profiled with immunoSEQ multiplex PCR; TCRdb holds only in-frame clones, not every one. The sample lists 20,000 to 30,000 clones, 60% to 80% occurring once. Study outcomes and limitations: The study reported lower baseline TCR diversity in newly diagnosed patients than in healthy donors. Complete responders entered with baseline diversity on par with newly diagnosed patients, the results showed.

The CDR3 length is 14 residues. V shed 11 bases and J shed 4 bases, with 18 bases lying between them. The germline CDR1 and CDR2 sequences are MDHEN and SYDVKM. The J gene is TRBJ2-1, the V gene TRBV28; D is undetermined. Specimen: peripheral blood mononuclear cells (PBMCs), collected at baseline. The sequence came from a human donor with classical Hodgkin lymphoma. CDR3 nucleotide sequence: TGTGCCGCCCTATCCAGCTCGGCGTACAATGAGCAGTTCTTC. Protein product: CAALSSSAYNEQFF. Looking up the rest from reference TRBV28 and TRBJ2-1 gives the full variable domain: DVKVTQSSRYLVKRTGEKVFLECVQDMDHENMFWYRQDPGLGLRLIYFSYDVKMKEKGDIPEGYSVSREKKERFSLILESASTNQTSMYLCAALSSSAYNEQFFGPGTRLTVL.